The 31 T cell receptor beta chains listed next were all sequenced from one sample in a study of cytomegalovirus exposure and HLA in healthy donors. This PCR relied on a set of 60 Vbeta primers and 13 Jbeta primers. TCRdb's copy holds only in-frame clones and misses some; the assay was immunoSEQ multiplex PCR. The sample consists of approximately 170,000 clones, less than 75% of them appearing once. The sequenced sample was PBMCs. These receptors were taken from a girl aged 5 to 17 in good health and CMV-seronegative.

V usage is TRBV7-2 and J usage is TRBJ1-4; weak D call: TRBD1 (5 bases). The germline gives CDR1 SGHTA, CDR2 FQGNSA. With 4 bases removed from V and 4 bases from J, the gap between germline ends came to 7 bases. CDR3 length: 13 amino acids. The CDR3 reads CASSSGFNEKLFF. CDR3 sequence (DNA): TGTGCCAGCAGCTCAGGGTTTAATGAAAAACTGTTTTTT.

The chain carries TRBV7-6 and TRBJ1-1; perhaps TRBD1 as D (6 bases). Deletions cut 3 bases from V and 6 bases from J, with 11 bases between. Germline V CDR1 and CDR2: SGHVS, FNYEAQ. The CDR3 covers 13 residues. CDR3: CASSLSSGAEAFF. In DNA form, the CDR3 reads TGTGCCAGCAGCTTGAGTTCAGGGGCTGAAGCTTTCTTT.

J is TRBJ2-1 and V is TRBV7-9, with D maybe TRBD2 (5 bases). The CDR3 totals 14 residues. Trimming removed 1 base from V and 5 bases from J, with 9 bases in between. Per germline, CDR1 SEHNR and CDR2 FQNEAQ (reference sequence). In DNA, the CDR3 is TGTGCCAGCAGCTTAGAACCCGGGGACAATGAGCAGTTCTTC. As protein: CASSLEPGDNEQFF. The full variable domain, its missing parts supplied by reference TRBV7-9 and TRBJ2-1, is DTGVSQNPRHKITKRGQNVTFRCDPISEHNRLYWYRQTLGQGPEFLTYFQNEAQLEKSRLLSDRFSAERPKGSFSTLEIQRTEQGDSAMYLCASSLEPGDNEQFFGPGTRLTVL.

This clone appeared once. V is TRBV7-2 and J is TRBJ2-2; weak D call: TRBD2 (6 bases). V dropped 3 bases and J dropped 1 base, with 9 bases sitting between them. Germline V gene data show CDR1 as SGHTA and CDR2 as FQGNSA. This CDR3 is built from 15 residues. CDR3 coding DNA: TGTGCCAGCAGCTTCGGACTAAAGAACACCGGGGAGCTGTTTTTT. Translated: CASSFGLKNTGELFF. Together with reference TRBV7-2 and TRBJ2-2, the CDR3 gives the full variable domain: GAGVSQSPSNKVTEKGKDVELRCDPISGHTALYWYRQSLGQGLEFLIYFQGNSAPDKSGLPSDRFSAERTGGSVSTLTIQRTQQEDSAVYLCASSFGLKNTGELFFGEGSRLTVL.

CDR3 in amino acids: CATSRATGGTEAFF. The CDR3 region has the DNA TGTGCCACCAGCAGAGCCACAGGGGGCACTGAAGCTTTCTTT. The chain employs TRBV15 and TRBJ1-1; 8 bases fit TRBD1. Germline CDR1 reads LNHNV; CDR2 reads YYDKDF (reference sequence). Trimming removed 1 base from V and 4 bases from J; junction bases left unmatched: 2. The CDR3 spans 14 residues.

This clone qualifies as medium-sized (0.01 to 0.1%). The rearrangement links TRBV4-1 to TRBJ1-1; no reliable D call. This CDR3 comprises 14 residues. V was pared by 5 bases and J by 1 base, with 11 bases between. Germline CDR1 reads MGHRA; CDR2 reads YSYEKL. The CDR3 bases are TGCGCCAGCAGCGGGCCTCTTAAGAACACTGAAGCTTTCTTT. This sequence encodes CASSGPLKNTEAFF.

V and J are TRBV5-1 and TRBJ1-2; TRBD1 aligns across 9 bases. J gave up 7 bases and V 0 bases, and 10 bases lay outside the gene matches. The CDR3 contains 16 residues. Germline V gene lookup returns CDR1 SGHRS and CDR2 YFSETQ. In nucleotides, the CDR3 is TGCGCCAGCAGCTTGGACGGGACAGGGCGTCTTGGTGGCTACACCTTC. Translated: CASSLDGTGRLGGYTF.

The chain has TRBV4-2 and TRBJ1-3, with 9 positions matching TRBD1. CDR1 LGHNA and CDR2 YNFKEQ come from the germline V gene. The CDR3 has 16 residues. The J segment lost 8 bases and the V segment lost 1 base, leaving 9 bases of the junction unmatched. The chain's CDR3 is CASSQGTTGGVHTIYF. The CDR3 nucleotides are TGTGCCAGCAGCCAAGGGACTACAGGGGGCGTCCACACCATATATTTT.

This chain links TRBV2 with TRBJ1-6, with 9 bases identical to TRBD1. J was trimmed by 4 bases and V by 1 base; bases with no gene match: 2. The CDR3 sequence is 16 residues long. CDR1 is SNHLY and CDR2 is FYNNEI in the germline V gene. CDR3 in amino acids: CASSEDRGLYNSPLHF. The CDR3 DNA reads as TGTGCCAGCAGTGAAGACAGGGGGCTGTATAATTCACCCCTCCACTTT.

The V and J genes are TRBV5-1 and TRBJ2-1; 14 nucleotides align to TRBD2. This CDR3 spans 19 amino acids. In germline, CDR1 is SGHRS, CDR2 YFSETQ. With 4 bases clipped from V and 3 bases from J, the junction kept 12 bases outside the gene matches. Here the CDR3 DNA reads TGCGCCAGCAGCCCGGGACTAGCGGGGGAGGGGGGAGTCTACAATGAGCAGTTCTTC. Encoded protein: CASSPGLAGEGGVYNEQFF.

The chain links TRBV2 to TRBJ2-7; 7 nucleotides agree with TRBD2. Unmatched junction bases numbered 8, after V lost 6 bases and J lost 3 bases. This CDR3 contains 14 residues. Germline assignment: CDR1 SNHLY and CDR2 FYNNEI. The DNA for the CDR3 is TGTGCCAGCAGCGAAAGGACTAGTCTCTACGAGCAGTACTTC. Translated, it gives CASSERTSLYEQYF.

The J gene is TRBJ2-2, the V gene TRBV4-2; TRBD2 matches at 8 bases. From germline, CDR1 is LGHNA and CDR2 YNFKEQ. V shed 0 bases, J shed 9 bases, and the junction held 3 bases outside the gene matches. This CDR3 has 14 residues. The CDR3 DNA follows: TGTGCCAGCAGCCAAGATCGGGGGGGTAGGGAGCTGTTTTTT. It specifies CASSQDRGGRELFF.

The CDR3 region is CSAGGAGNTIYF. For the CDR3, the DNA is TGCAGCGCCGGTGGAGCTGGAAACACCATATATTTT. The chain links TRBV29-1 to TRBJ1-3; no clear D. Trimming left V 7 bases short and J 2 bases short, with 9 bases between. Germline V lookup: CDR1 SQVTM, CDR2 ANQGSEA. This CDR3 spans 12 amino acids. The full variable domain, rest sourced from reference TRBV29-1 and TRBJ1-3, is SAVISQKPSRDICQRGTSLTIQCQVDSQVTMMFWYRQQPGQSLTLIATANQGSEATYESGFVIDKFPISRPNLTFSTLTVSNMSPEDSSIYLCSAGGAGNTIYFGEGSWLTVV.

This rearrangement joins TRBV10-3 to TRBJ2-5; 13 bases agree with TRBD2. The junction had 3 bases not matched to a gene; V was cut back by 2 bases and J by 3 bases. This CDR3 comprises 16 residues. Germline loops: CDR1 ENHRY, CDR2 SYGVKD. The CDR3 region is CAISETSGGAEETQYF. DNA for the CDR3: TGTGCCATCAGTGAGACTAGCGGGGGGGCAGAAGAGACCCAGTACTTC.

The table lists this clone with a few counts. The sample contains more than one DNA sequence encoding this CDR3. The chain uses TRBV2 and TRBJ2-5; D gene unclear. Trimming removed 4 bases at V and 7 bases at J, with 7 bases between. This CDR3 contains 11 residues. In germline, CDR1 is SNHLY, CDR2 FYNNEI. CDR3 sequence reads: CASSVQVTQYF. DNA of the CDR3: TGTGCCAGCAGTGTTCAGGTGACCCAGTACTTC.

The chain couples TRBV7-6 to TRBJ1-6; TRBD1 might be the D (6 bases). This CDR3 spans 16 amino acids. Trimming cost V 5 bases and J 7 bases, with 18 bases left between them. Germline values: CDR1 SGHVS, CDR2 FNYEAQ. The CDR3 bases are TGTGCCAGCAGCCCAACCTCAAGGACAGAAAATTCACCCCTCCACTTT. Translating it yields CASSPTSRTENSPLHF.

The chain has TRBV5-6 and TRBJ2-1; D perhaps matches TRBD1 (7 bases). V was clipped by 3 bases and J by 6 bases, with 16 bases between them. Germline V gives CDR1 SGHDT, CDR2 YYEEEE. CDR3 size: 15 residues. Here the CDR3 DNA reads TGTGCCAGCAGCTCTACAGGGGAGGTGGGCAATGAGCAGTTCTTC. This sequence encodes CASSSTGEVGNEQFF.

The chain carries TRBV27 and TRBJ1-1; TRBD1 is a possible D gene (6 bases). Germline V gives CDR1 MNHEY, CDR2 SMNVEV (reference sequence). The V gene lost 4 bases and the J gene lost 3 bases, with 15 bases spanning the gap. CDR3 length: 15 amino acids. CDR3 amino acids: CASSSASEGDTEAFF. CDR3 in DNA: TGTGCCAGCAGTTCCGCCAGCGAGGGGGACACTGAAGCTTTCTTT.

V gene TRBV5-1 combines with J gene TRBJ2-7, with D tentatively TRBD1 (6 bases). Trimming removed 4 bases at V and 3 bases at J, with 11 bases between. Germline CDR1 reads SGHRS; CDR2 reads YFSETQ. The CDR3 totals 13 residues. The CDR3 loop reads CASSTGQSYEQYF. CDR3 nucleotides: TGCGCCAGCAGCACCGGACAGAGCTACGAGCAGTACTTC.

This clone was detected once. V gene TRBV6-1 combines with J gene TRBJ1-6; the D is unclear. The CDR3 consists of 17 residues. V shed 2 bases and J shed 4 bases, with 15 bases lying between them. Germline V CDR1 and CDR2: MNHNS, SASEGT. This chain's CDR3 is CASSERFSVQYNSPLHF. The CDR3 bases are TGTGCCAGCAGTGAAAGGTTTTCGGTACAGTATAATTCACCCCTCCACTTT.

This clone was counted once. The J gene is TRBJ2-7, the V gene TRBV11-1; 7 nucleotides line up with TRBD1. Germline CDR1 SGHAT, CDR2 FQDESV (reference sequence). V shed 8 bases, J shed 0 bases, and the junction held 4 bases outside the gene matches. The length of the CDR3 is 13 residues. CDR3 in amino acids: CASGDSFSYEQYF. DNA for the CDR3: TGTGCCAGCGGGGACAGTTTCTCCTACGAGCAGTACTTC.

V usage is TRBV6-6 and J usage is TRBJ1-2; 9 nucleotides match TRBD1. Trimming took 5 bases from V and 5 from J; bases not matched to a gene: 6. Germline CDR1 and CDR2: MNHNY and SVGAGI (reference sequence). This CDR3 has 14 amino acids. CDR3 DNA: TGTGCCAGCAGTAACACAGGGGGCGAATATGGCTACACCTTC. The encoded protein is CASSNTGGEYGYTF.

V is TRBV7-9 and J is TRBJ1-1; D is unresolved. Trimming took off 5 bases at V and 0 bases at J, with 7 bases between the two ends. This CDR3 is built from 13 residues. Germline loops: CDR1 SEHNR, CDR2 FQNEAQ (reference sequence). The CDR3 loop is CASSPRVNTEAFF. For the CDR3, the DNA is TGTGCCAGCAGCCCGCGAGTGAACACTGAAGCTTTCTTT.

J is TRBJ1-2 and V is TRBV6-5, with D maybe TRBD1 (6 bases). V was cut by 11 bases and J by 6 bases, with 16 bases left in between. CDR1 is MNHEY and CDR2 is SVGAGI in the germline V gene. CDR3 length: 12 amino acids. The CDR3 loop reads CACHTGGHGYTF. The CDR3 DNA reads as TGTGCCTGCCACACTGGGGGCCATGGCTACACCTTC.

There are a few counts of this clone. The rearrangement joins TRBV25-1 to TRBJ2-5, with D tentatively TRBD2 (5 bases). The CDR3 is made up of 13 amino acids. V lost 5 bases, J lost 4 bases, and 11 bases lay in between. CDR1 is MGHDK, CDR2 SYGVNS, per germline. The CDR3 bases are TGTGCCAGCAGTCGGGGTGCCCCAGAGACCCAGTACTTC. It encodes CASSRGAPETQYF.

The genes are TRBV18 and TRBJ2-3, with D maybe TRBD1 (5 bases). The CDR3 runs 14 residues. The V gene lost 8 bases and the J gene lost 1 base, with 13 bases spanning the gap. CDR1 is KGHSH, CDR2 LQKENI, per germline. CDR3 bases: TGTGCCAGCCCAAGGGGCCCAGGCACAGATACGCAGTATTTT. Its protein product is CASPRGPGTDTQYF. The variable domain in full, completed from reference TRBV18 and TRBJ2-3, reads NAGVMQNPRHLVRRRGQEARLRCSPMKGHSHVYWYRQLPEEGLKFMVYLQKENIIDESGMPKERFSAEFPKEGPSILRIQQVVRGDSAAYFCASPRGPGTDTQYFGPGTRLTVL.

V gene TRBV5-4 combines with J gene TRBJ1-1; 9 bases are a match to TRBD1. The CDR3 length is 15 residues. The V segment lost 0 bases and the J segment 5 bases; nucleotides outside the gene matches: 5. The V gene's germline CDR1 is SGHNT and CDR2 YYREEE (reference sequence). CDR3: CASSLGDRAGTEAFF. The CDR3 DNA sequence: TGTGCCAGCAGCTTGGGGGACAGGGCGGGTACTGAAGCTTTCTTT.

This clone was recorded a few times. CDR3 sequence reads: CSVMGQLGNTIYF. The CDR3 DNA sequence: TGCAGCGTTATGGGACAGTTGGGAAACACCATATATTTT. V is TRBV29-1 and J is TRBJ1-3; 7 bases map to TRBD1. CDR1 is SQVTM, CDR2 ANQGSEA, per germline. CDR3 length: 13 residues. J lost 4 bases, V lost 5 bases, and 5 bases had no gene match. Full variable domain (outside the CDR3, taken from reference TRBV29-1 and TRBJ1-3): SAVISQKPSRDICQRGTSLTIQCQVDSQVTMMFWYRQQPGQSLTLIATANQGSEATYESGFVIDKFPISRPNLTFSTLTVSNMSPEDSSIYLCSVMGQLGNTIYFGEGSWLTVV.

CDR3 DNA: TGTGCCAGCAGCCTCGACAGGGACCCCTACGAGCAGTACTTC. Translating gives CASSLDRDPYEQYF. The chain has TRBV7-7 and TRBJ2-7, with 7 bases matching TRBD1. Germline trimming cut 5 bases from V and 2 bases from J; bases unmatched to any gene: 6. The germline V gene has CDR1 SSHAT and CDR2 FNYEAQ (reference sequence). CDR3 size: 14 residues.

This sequence joins TRBV6-5 and TRBJ1-4, with 8 nucleotides matching TRBD1. Trimming removed 2 bases from V and 8 bases from J; junction bases left unmatched: 7. Looked up from germline, CDR1 is MNHEY and CDR2 is SVGAGI. The CDR3 runs to 15 residues. The CDR3 here is CASSYRTGTGEKLFF. CDR3 nucleotides: TGTGCCAGCAGTTACCGGACAGGGACGGGGGAAAAACTGTTTTTT.

A few counts support this clone. J is TRBJ2-7 and V is TRBV5-1; 8 nucleotides align to TRBD2. Trimming at V came to 0 bases and at J to 5 bases, leaving 13 bases not matched to a gene. The CDR3 has 17 residues. The germline V gene encodes CDR1 SGHRS and CDR2 YFSETQ. CDR3 DNA sequence: TGCGCCAGCAGCTTGGCCGGGGGGGGGAGGGTCGGAAACGAGCAGTACTTC. It codes for CASSLAGGGRVGNEQYF.